The 18 T cell receptor beta chains below all came from one sample that was sequenced in a study of blood T cell repertoires in COVID-19 (dated by TCRdb to about 2020). Receptor libraries were prepared by the immunoSEQ multiplex PCR assay. Entries here come from immuneACCESS through TCRdb and include only in-frame sequences with V and J called. Some clones fail to appear in such tables; in the studies checked, an unresolved V gene covers under half of the shortfall, and the cause of the remainder is unknown. Present in this sample are about 150,000 clones, about 80% of which were seen just once. Of the sample, about 12% falls within the top ten clones. The sequenced sample was peripheral blood. The source of these receptors is a woman in her fifties or sixties with COVID-19, enrolled during active disease.

The gene calls are TRBV5-1 and TRBJ2-1; D is unresolved. The CDR3 contains 16 residues. Trimming took off 4 bases at V and 7 bases at J, with 21 bases between the two ends. In germline, CDR1 is SGHRS, CDR2 YFSETQ. In nucleotides, the CDR3 is TGCGCCAGCAGCGTGTCGGAGTTTTTCGGCCGGAATGAGCAGTTCTTC. It specifies CASSVSEFFGRNEQFF.

This clone appeared once. The V call is TRBV10-3, the J call TRBJ1-1, with TRBD1 identical over 10 bases. The CDR3 spans 14 residues. From germline, CDR1 is ENHRY and CDR2 SYGVKD. Trimming cost V 7 bases and J 1 base; bases outside gene matches: 3. Written as DNA, the CDR3 is TGTGCCATCAAGACAGGGGGCTCGAACACTGAAGCTTTCTTT. Translating it yields CAIKTGGSNTEAFF.

This clone has just a few counts. The chain couples TRBV10-2 to TRBJ2-7; D gene ambiguous. The V gene lost 2 bases and the J gene lost 3 bases, with 5 bases spanning the gap. This CDR3 region has 12 residues. The germline gives CDR1 WSHSY, CDR2 SAAADI. The CDR3 DNA reads TGCGCCAGCAGTGAGAACAACTACGAGCAGTACGTC. Translated: CASSENNYEQYV.

V and J are TRBV6-5 and TRBJ1-1; perhaps TRBD1 as D (6 bases). V lost 6 bases to trimming and J lost 4 bases, with 9 bases between them. The CDR3 is 12 residues long. The germline V gene has CDR1 MNHEY and CDR2 SVGAGI. CDR3 sequence reads: CASSLRGTEAFF. The CDR3 DNA sequence: TGTGCCAGCAGCCTCAGGGGCACTGAAGCTTTCTTT.

V and J are TRBV15 and TRBJ2-1; 12 bases map to TRBD2. The CDR3 runs to 15 residues. V was pared by 3 bases and J by 8 bases, with 5 bases of the junction left unmatched. CDR1 is LNHNV, CDR2 YYDKDF, per germline (reference sequence). CDR3 in amino acids: CATSRTSGSLDEQFF. The CDR3 nucleotides read TGTGCCACCAGCAGGACTAGCGGGAGTCTCGATGAGCAGTTCTTC. The entire variable domain, with the rest obtained from reference TRBV15 and TRBJ2-1, is as follows: DAMVIQNPRYQVTQFGKPVTLSCSQTLNHNVMYWYQQKSSQAPKLLFHYYDKDFNNEADTPDNFQSRRPNTSFCFLDIRSPGLGDTAMYLCATSRTSGSLDEQFFGPGTRLTVL.

The J gene is TRBJ1-2, the V gene TRBV10-1; unclear D gene. CDR3 length: 13 residues. Between the trimmed V and J ends, which lost 8 bases and 0 bases, there was a span of 10 bases. Germline CDR1 reads WNHNN; CDR2 reads SYGVQD (reference sequence). The CDR3 DNA follows: TGCGCCAGCCTCCCGATAGCTAACTATGGCTACACCTTC. It specifies CASLPIANYGYTF.

The chain couples TRBV7-9 to TRBJ1-3, with 7 nucleotides matching TRBD1. This CDR3 region has 18 residues. Germline trimming cut 2 bases from V and 4 bases from J; bases unmatched to any gene: 14. Germline values: CDR1 SEHNR, CDR2 FQNEAQ (reference sequence). The CDR3 coding sequence is TGTGCCAGCAGCTTATCAGTGGGGGGACAGAGGTCGGGAAACACCATATATTTT. As protein: CASSLSVGGQRSGNTIYF. The variable domain in full, completed from reference TRBV7-9 and TRBJ1-3, reads DTGVSQNPRHKITKRGQNVTFRCDPISEHNRLYWYRQTLGQGPEFLTYFQNEAQLEKSRLLSDRFSAERPKGSFSTLEIQRTEQGDSAMYLCASSLSVGGQRSGNTIYFGEGSWLTVV.

CDR3 sequence: CASSRQAETQYF. CDR3 bases: TGTGCCAGCTCACGGCAGGCGGAGACCCAGTACTTC. The genes are TRBV18 and TRBJ2-5; D gene unclear. This CDR3 contains 12 residues. With 4 bases removed from V and 5 bases from J, the gap between germline ends came to 8 bases. Germline CDR1 is KGHSH and CDR2 is LQKENI.

The V call is TRBV5-1, the J call TRBJ2-5; D is possibly TRBD2 (6 bases). The CDR3 extends over 15 amino acids. With 4 bases removed from V and 2 bases from J, the gap between germline ends came to 15 bases. Germline CDR1 and CDR2: SGHRS and YFSETQ. CDR3 region: CASSRGTDFQETQYF. CDR3 DNA sequence: TGCGCCAGCAGCCGCGGGACTGACTTTCAAGAGACCCAGTACTTC.

The chain recombines TRBV2 with TRBJ1-2; 9 bases are shared with TRBD1. The CDR3 has 11 residues. Per the germline V gene, CDR1 is SNHLY and CDR2 is FYNNEI. Trimming at V came to 10 bases and at J to 8 bases, leaving 5 bases not matched to a gene. The CDR3 sequence is CATGTGFGYTF. In DNA, the CDR3 is TGTGCCACTGGGACAGGGTTCGGCTACACCTTC.

For the CDR3, the DNA is TGTGCTAGTGGTTTGGGCGCGTTTATTGGCTACACCTTC. Translation: CASGLGAFIGYTF. V and J are TRBV12-5 and TRBJ1-2; D remains ambiguous. This CDR3 region has 13 residues. V shed 1 base and J shed 7 bases, with 10 bases lying between them. CDR1 is LGHNT, CDR2 FRNRAP, per germline. Supplemented by reference TRBV12-5 and TRBJ1-2, the full variable domain reads DARVTQTPRHKVTEMGQEVTMRCQPILGHNTVFWYRQTMMQGLELLAYFRNRAPLDDSGMPKDRFSAEMPDATLATLKIQPSEPRDSAVYFCASGLGAFIGYTFGSGTRLTVV.

This chain uses TRBV9 with TRBJ2-5; possible D gene TRBD1, 6 bases. The CDR3 loop spans 15 amino acids. V lost 0 bases and J lost 2, with 11 bases in between. Germline-derived CDR1 and CDR2 are SGDLS and YYNGEE. The CDR3 loop is CASSVVQGPQETQYF. The CDR3 nucleotides are TGTGCCAGCAGCGTAGTACAGGGACCTCAAGAGACCCAGTACTTC.

The chain recombines TRBV5-8 with TRBJ2-1; 7 bases are shared with TRBD2. The trim removed 5 bases at V and 5 bases at J, leaving 13 bases unmatched. Germline V gene lookup returns CDR1 SGHTS and CDR2 YDEGEE. The CDR3 runs 16 residues. CDR3 bases: TGTGCCAGCAGTCCCTCTCGGCTAGCGGTACACAATGAGCAGTTCTTC. This gives the protein CASSPSRLAVHNEQFF.

The chain's CDR3 is CASSTQRGQGDNEQFF. The CDR3 DNA reads TGTGCCAGCAGCACCCAGAGGGGACAGGGGGACAATGAGCAGTTCTTC. The V gene is TRBV21-1, the J gene TRBJ2-1; the D call TRBD1 from the table was never checked on the DNA. TRBV21-1 is designated a pseudogene. The CDR3 extends over 16 amino acids.

V and J are TRBV11-2 and TRBJ2-5; no clear D gene. Germline loops: CDR1 SGHAT, CDR2 FQNNGV. Between the trimmed V and J ends, which lost 6 bases and 4 bases, there was a span of 15 bases. This CDR3 spans 14 amino acids. Here the CDR3 reads CASRTNQVGETQYF. As DNA, the CDR3 is TGTGCCAGCAGAACAAACCAGGTCGGAGAGACCCAGTACTTC.

The J gene is TRBJ2-1, the V gene TRBV18; tentative D call: TRBD1 (5 bases). The V end lost 5 bases, the J end lost 0 bases, and 11 bases lay between the germline ends. The CDR3 has 15 amino acids. Germline assignment: CDR1 KGHSH and CDR2 LQKENI. The DNA for the CDR3 is TGTGCCAGCTCAGGGGCGAGTAGCTCCTACAATGAGCAGTTCTTC. This translates into CASSGASSSYNEQFF. Looking up the rest from reference TRBV18 and TRBJ2-1 gives the full variable domain: NAGVMQNPRHLVRRRGQEARLRCSPMKGHSHVYWYRQLPEEGLKFMVYLQKENIIDESGMPKERFSAEFPKEGPSILRIQQVVRGDSAAYFCASSGASSSYNEQFFGPGTRLTVL.

The gene calls are TRBV4-1 and TRBJ2-2, with a weak D call TRBD1 (5 bases). Germline CDR1 reads MGHRA; CDR2 reads YSYEKL. The CDR3 spans 16 residues. V was clipped by 0 bases and J by 4 bases, with 12 bases between them. This CDR3 reads CASSQDQGIGTGELFF. In DNA, the CDR3 is TGCGCCAGCAGCCAAGATCAGGGAATTGGCACCGGGGAGCTGTTTTTT.

The rearrangement uses TRBV18 and TRBJ1-1; 11 positions match TRBD1. Germline V gene sequence: CDR1 KGHSH, CDR2 LQKENI. This CDR3 contains 14 residues. V shed 1 base and J 6 bases; nucleotides not matched to a gene: 1. The CDR3 coding sequence is TGTGCCAGCTCACCACGGACAGGGGGCCCTGAAGCTTTCTTT. This sequence encodes CASSPRTGGPEAFF.